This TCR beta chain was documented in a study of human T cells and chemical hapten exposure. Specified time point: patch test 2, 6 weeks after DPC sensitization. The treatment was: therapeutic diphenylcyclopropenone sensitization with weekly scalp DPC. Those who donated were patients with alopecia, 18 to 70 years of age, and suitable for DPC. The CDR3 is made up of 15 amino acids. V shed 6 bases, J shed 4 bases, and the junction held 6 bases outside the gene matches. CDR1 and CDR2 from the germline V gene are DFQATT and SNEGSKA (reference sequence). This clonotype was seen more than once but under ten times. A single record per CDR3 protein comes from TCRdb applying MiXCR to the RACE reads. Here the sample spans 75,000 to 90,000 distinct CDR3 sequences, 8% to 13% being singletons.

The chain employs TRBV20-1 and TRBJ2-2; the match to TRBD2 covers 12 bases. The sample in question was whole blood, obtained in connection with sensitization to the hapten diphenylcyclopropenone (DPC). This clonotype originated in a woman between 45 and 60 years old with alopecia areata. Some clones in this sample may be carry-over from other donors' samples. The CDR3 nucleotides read TGCAGTGCCAAACTAGCGGGAGGAACCACCGGGGAGCTGTTTTTT. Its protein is CSAKLAGGTTGELFF.